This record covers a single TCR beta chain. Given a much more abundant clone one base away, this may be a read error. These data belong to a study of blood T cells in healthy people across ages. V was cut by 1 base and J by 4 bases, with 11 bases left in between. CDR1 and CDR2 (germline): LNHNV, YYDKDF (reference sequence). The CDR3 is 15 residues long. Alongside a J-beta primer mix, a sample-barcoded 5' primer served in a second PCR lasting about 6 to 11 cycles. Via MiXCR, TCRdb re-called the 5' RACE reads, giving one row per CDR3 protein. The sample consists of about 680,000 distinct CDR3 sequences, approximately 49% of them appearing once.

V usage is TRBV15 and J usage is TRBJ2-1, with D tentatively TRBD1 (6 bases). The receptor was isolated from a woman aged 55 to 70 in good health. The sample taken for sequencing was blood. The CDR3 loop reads CATSRGGTPYNEQFF. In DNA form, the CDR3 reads TGTGCCACCAGCAGAGGTGGGACACCTTACAATGAGCAGTTCTTC.